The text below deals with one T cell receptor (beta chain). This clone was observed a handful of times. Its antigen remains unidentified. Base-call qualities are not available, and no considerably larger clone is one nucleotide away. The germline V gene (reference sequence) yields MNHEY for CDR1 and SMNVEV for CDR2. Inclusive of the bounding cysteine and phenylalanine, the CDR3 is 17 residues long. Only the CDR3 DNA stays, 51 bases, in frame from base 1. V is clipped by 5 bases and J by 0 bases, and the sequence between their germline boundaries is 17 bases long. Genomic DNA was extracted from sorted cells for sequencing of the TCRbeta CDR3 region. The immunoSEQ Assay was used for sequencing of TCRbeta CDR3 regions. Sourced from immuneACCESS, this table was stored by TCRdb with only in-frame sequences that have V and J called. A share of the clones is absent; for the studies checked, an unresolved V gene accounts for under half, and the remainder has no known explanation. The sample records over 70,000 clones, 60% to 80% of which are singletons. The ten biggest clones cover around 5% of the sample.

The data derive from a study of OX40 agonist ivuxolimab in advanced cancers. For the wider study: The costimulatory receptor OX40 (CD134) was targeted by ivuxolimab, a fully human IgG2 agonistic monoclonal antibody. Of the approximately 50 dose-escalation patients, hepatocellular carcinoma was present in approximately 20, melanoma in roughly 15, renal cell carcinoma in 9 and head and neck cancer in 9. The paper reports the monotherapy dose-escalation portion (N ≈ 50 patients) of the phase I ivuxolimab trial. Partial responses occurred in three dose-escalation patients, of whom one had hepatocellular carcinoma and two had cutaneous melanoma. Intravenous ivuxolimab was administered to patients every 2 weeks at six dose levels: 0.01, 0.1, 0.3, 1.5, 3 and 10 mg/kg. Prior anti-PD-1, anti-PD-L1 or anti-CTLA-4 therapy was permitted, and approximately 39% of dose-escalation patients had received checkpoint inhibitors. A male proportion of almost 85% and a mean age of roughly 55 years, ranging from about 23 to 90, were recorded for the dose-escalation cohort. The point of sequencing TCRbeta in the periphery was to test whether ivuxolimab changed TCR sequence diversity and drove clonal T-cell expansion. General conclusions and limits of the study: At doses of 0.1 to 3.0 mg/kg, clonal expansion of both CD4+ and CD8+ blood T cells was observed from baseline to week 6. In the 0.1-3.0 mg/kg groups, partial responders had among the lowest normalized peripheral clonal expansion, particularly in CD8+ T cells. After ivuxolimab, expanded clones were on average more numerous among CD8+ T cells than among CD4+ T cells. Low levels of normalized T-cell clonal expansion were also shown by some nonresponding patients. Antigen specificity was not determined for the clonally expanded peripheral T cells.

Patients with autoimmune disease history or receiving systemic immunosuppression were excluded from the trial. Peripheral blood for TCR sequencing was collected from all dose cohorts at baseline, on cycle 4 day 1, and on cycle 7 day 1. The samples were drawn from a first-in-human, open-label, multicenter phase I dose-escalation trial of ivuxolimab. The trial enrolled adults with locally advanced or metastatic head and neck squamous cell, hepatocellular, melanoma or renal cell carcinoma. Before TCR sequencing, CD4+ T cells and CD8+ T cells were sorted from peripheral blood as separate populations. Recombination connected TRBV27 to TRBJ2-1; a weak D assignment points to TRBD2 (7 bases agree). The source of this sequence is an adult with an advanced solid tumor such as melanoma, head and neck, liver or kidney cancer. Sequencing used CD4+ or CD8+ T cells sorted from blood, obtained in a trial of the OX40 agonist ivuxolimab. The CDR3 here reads CASSLETGGGSYNEQFF. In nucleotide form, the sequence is TGTGCCAGCAGTCTAGAGACAGGCGGGGGCTCCTACAATGAGCAGTTCTTC.